One sample yielded the 18 T cell receptor beta chains listed below, sequenced in a study of CD8 T cells in Susac syndrome. Random hexamers were used to reverse transcribe 0.5 to 1 ug of RNA. TCRdb re-called the immunoSEQ multiplex PCR reads through MiXCR, storing one row per CDR3 protein. This table has some 99,000 distinct CDR3 sequences, about 96% appearing once. The specimen sequenced was CD4+ T cells from PBMCs. The receptors stem from a human donor in good health.

This clonotype was seen just once. The chain uses TRBV19 and TRBJ1-1, with D possibly TRBD1 on 6 matching bases. Germline V lookup: CDR1 LNHDA, CDR2 SQIVND (reference sequence). The germline V and J ends were trimmed by 5 bases and 2 bases, with 15 bases remaining between them. The CDR3 loop spans 15 amino acids. In DNA form, the CDR3 reads TGTGCCAGTAGTGCCGACGACAGGACAAACACTGAAGCTTTCTTT. Its translation is CASSADDRTNTEAFF. Full variable domain (rest looked up from reference TRBV19 and TRBJ1-1): DGGITQSPKYLFRKEGQNVTLSCEQNLNHDAMYWYRQDPGQGLRLIYYSQIVNDFQKGDIAEGYSVSREKKESFPLTVTSAQKNPTAFYLCASSADDRTNTEAFFGQGTRLTVV.

CDR3 amino acids: CASSYSPYPRDRWHF. As DNA, the CDR3 is TGTGCCAGCAGTTATTCACCCTACCCCCGGGACAGGTGGCATTTT. The V call is TRBV6-5, the J call TRBJ1-5; TRBD1 aligns across 8 bases. The J segment lost 15 bases and the V segment lost 3 bases, leaving 16 bases of the junction unmatched. Looked up from germline, CDR1 is MNHEY and CDR2 is SVGAGI. This CDR3 has 15 amino acids.

The chain has TRBV7-2 and TRBJ2-7; maybe TRBD1 (6 bases). Germline V gene data show CDR1 as SGHTA and CDR2 as FQGNSA. This CDR3 is 17 amino acids long. Trimming shortened V by 0 bases and J by 6 bases, and 21 bases separated the two germline ends. Here the CDR3 DNA reads TGTGCCAGCAGCTTAGCATTAACAGGACAGACCCTCCTCGAGCAGTACTTC. Translating gives CASSLALTGQTLLEQYF.

V and J are TRBV6-2 or TRBV6-3 and TRBJ2-5, with 8 bases that match TRBD2. Per germline, CDR1 MNHEY and CDR2 SVGEGT. The CDR3 runs 14 residues. Losses at the gene ends were 4 bases for V and 2 bases for J; bases not matched to a gene: 3. The CDR3 nucleotides read TGTGCCAGCAGTTCCCCTAGCGGGCAAGAGACCCAGTACTTC. Amino acids: CASSSPSGQETQYF.

The gene calls are TRBV20-1 and TRBJ1-5; TRBD1 matches at 10 bases. The V gene end was trimmed by 6 bases and the J gene end by 6 bases; junction bases not matched to a gene: 8. Per the germline V gene, CDR1 is DFQATT and CDR2 is SNEGSKA (reference sequence). The CDR3 has 14 amino acids. CDR3 loop: CSASGQGTGQPQHF. In DNA, the CDR3 is TGCAGTGCGTCGGGACAGGGGACGGGTCAGCCCCAGCATTTT.

The CDR3 loop reads CASSQEEDRFSYGYTF. CDR3 coding DNA: TGTGCCAGCAGCCAAGAAGAGGACAGGTTCTCCTATGGCTACACCTTC. The chain links TRBV14 to TRBJ1-2; TRBD1 agrees at 7 bases. The germline CDR1 and CDR2 sequences are SGHDN and FVKESK. This CDR3 is 16 amino acids long. V shed 0 bases, J shed 4 bases, and the junction held 8 bases outside the gene matches.

The rearrangement links TRBV13 to TRBJ2-5; 11 bases are a match to TRBD2. This CDR3 spans 16 amino acids. Trimming removed 5 bases from V and 1 base from J; junction bases left unmatched: 6. Germline loops: CDR1 PRHDT, CDR2 FYEKMQ (reference sequence). CDR3 sequence: CASSRGLAGGQETQYF. For the CDR3, the DNA is TGTGCCAGCAGCCGTGGACTAGCGGGTGGCCAAGAGACCCAGTACTTC.

The chain carries TRBV10-3 and TRBJ1-2; D perhaps matches TRBD1 (6 bases). Germline assignment: CDR1 ENHRY and CDR2 SYGVKD. V was clipped by 2 bases and J by 4 bases, with 11 bases between them. The CDR3 is 14 amino acids. The CDR3 sequence is CAISEAGTSYGYTF. The CDR3 region has the DNA TGTGCCATCAGTGAGGCCGGGACAAGCTATGGCTACACCTTC.

This clonotype was seen only once. The rearrangement joins TRBV5-4 to TRBJ2-5; 9 nucleotides agree with TRBD1. The CDR3 is made up of 15 amino acids. Germline assignment: CDR1 SGHNT and CDR2 YYREEE (reference sequence). Unmatched junction bases numbered 9, after V lost 4 bases and J lost 5 bases. The CDR3 DNA reads TGTGCCAGCAGCAAGGGGACAGGGAGCCAGGAGACCCAGTACTTC. Translating it yields CASSKGTGSQETQYF.

This chain links TRBV19 with TRBJ2-1, with D perhaps matching TRBD2 (6 bases). CDR1 and CDR2 from the germline V gene are LNHDA and SQIVND (reference sequence). Trimming took off 4 bases at V and 5 bases at J, with 15 bases between the two ends. The CDR3 consists of 15 residues. The CDR3 reads CASSRGLWDDNEQFF. The CDR3 bases are TGTGCCAGTAGTAGGGGACTGTGGGACGACAATGAGCAGTTCTTC.

The rearrangement joins TRBV7-2 to TRBJ2-7, with TRBD2 matching over 14 bases. The V gene end was trimmed by 4 bases and the J gene end by 3 bases; junction bases not matched to a gene: 5. The CDR3 is made up of 16 amino acids. Germline CDR1 and CDR2: SGHTA and FQGNSA. This CDR3 reads CASSWTSGRTDYEQYF. The CDR3 bases are TGTGCCAGCAGCTGGACTAGCGGGAGGACGGACTACGAGCAGTACTTC.

The V and J genes are TRBV28 and TRBJ1-1, with a possible D match to TRBD1 (5 bases). The CDR3 loop spans 13 amino acids. From germline, CDR1 is MDHEN and CDR2 SYDVKM. V lost 8 bases to trimming and J lost 1 base, with 11 bases between them. CDR3 protein: CASGTGENTEAFF. CDR3 in DNA: TGTGCCAGCGGCACGGGGGAGAACACTGAAGCTTTCTTT.

This clonotype occurred a few times. The V and J genes are TRBV18 and TRBJ2-6; D may be TRBD1 (6 bases). With 3 bases removed from V and 1 base from J, the gap between germline ends came to 10 bases. Germline values: CDR1 KGHSH, CDR2 LQKENI. CDR3 length equals 16 residues. Written as DNA, the CDR3 is TGTGCCAGCTCACCGAACACAGGGTCTGGGGCCAACGTCCTGACTTTC. This gives the protein CASSPNTGSGANVLTF.

The rearrangement uses TRBV6-5 and TRBJ2-4; 8 bases are a match to TRBD1. J lost 1 base, V lost 8 bases, and 4 bases had no gene match. Germline-derived CDR1 and CDR2 are MNHEY and SVGAGI. This CDR3 has 14 residues. The chain's CDR3 is CASDWTGAKNIQYF. As DNA, the CDR3 is TGTGCCAGCGATTGGACAGGGGCCAAAAACATTCAGTACTTC.

This clonotype was found once. This chain uses TRBV6-1 with TRBJ2-7, with D perhaps TRBD2 (5 bases). The length of the CDR3 is 12 residues. The V end lost 7 bases, the J end lost 4 bases, and 11 bases lay between the germline ends. Germline V gives CDR1 MNHNS, CDR2 SASEGT. The DNA of the CDR3 is TGTGCCAGCACCTTCCCGGGGTACGAGCAGTACTTC. Translation gives CASTFPGYEQYF.

This chain uses TRBV15 with TRBJ2-5, with D perhaps TRBD2 (5 bases). The CDR3 consists of 15 residues. Germline CDR1 reads LNHNV; CDR2 reads YYDKDF (reference sequence). The V end lost 0 bases, the J end lost 6 bases, and 14 bases lay between the germline ends. CDR3 DNA: TGTGCCACCAGCAGAGATCTGCCTAGAGGGCAGACCCAGTACTTC. This gives the protein CATSRDLPRGQTQYF.

Only one count was recorded for this clonotype. This chain links TRBV3-1 with TRBJ2-4; TRBD1 matches at 8 bases. This CDR3 is built from 17 residues. The V and J ends lost 0 bases and 7 bases, in that order; junction bases with no gene match: 11. In germline, CDR1 is LGHDT, CDR2 YNNKEL (reference sequence). The CDR3: CASSQDFPAGGQNIQYF. The CDR3 coding sequence is TGTGCCAGCAGCCAAGATTTCCCAGCAGGGGGCCAGAACATTCAGTACTTC.

The J gene is TRBJ2-7, the V gene TRBV7-3; D uncertain. The V and J ends lost 5 bases and 5 bases respectively, with 16 bases between them. The CDR3 loop spans 14 amino acids. Germline CDR1 SGHTA, CDR2 FQGTGA. DNA of the CDR3: TGTGCCAGCAGCCCTACGGCAGTAAGAGACGAGCAGTACTTC. It is translated as CASSPTAVRDEQYF.